This is a list of T cell receptor beta chains from one sample in a study of T cells in Graves' hyperthyroidism and ophthalmopathy. TCRdb reprocessed the multiplex PCR reads via MiXCR and lists one record per CDR3 protein. Of fewer than 900,000 distinct CDR3 sequences listed, approximately 19% are singletons. Source material: blood. The receptor source for this set is a woman aged 45-65 years with Graves' hyperthyroidism that later progressed to Graves' ophthalmopathy. CDR3s include the opening cysteine and the closing phenylalanine or tryptophan. A D gene is named only where the DNA matches it firmly. For some rows the clone size is stated as once, few or many, or as a class when expanded; others skip it.

v_call	j_call	clone_size	d_call	cdr3_aa	cdr3_nt
TRBV7-8	TRBJ1-3	NA	TRBD1	CASSLHGTGAGGNTIYF	TGTGCCAGCAGCTTACATGGGACAGGGGCTGGTGGAAACACCATATATTTT
TRBV27	TRBJ1-2	once	TRBD1	CASSLSEGAWDGYTF	TGTGCCAGCAGTTTATCGGAGGGGGCTTGGGATGGCTACACCTTC
TRBV29-1	TRBJ2-7	NA	NA	CSVVFVGHFPHEQYF	TGCAGCGTTGTCTTCGTGGGACACTTCCCTCACGAGCAGTACTTC
TRBV6-1	TRBJ1-5	few	NA	CASSEGYAQPQHF	TGTGCCAGCAGTGAAGGATACGCTCAGCCCCAGCATTTT
TRBV5-6	TRBJ2-7	many	TRBD2	CASSPGGDLDEQYF	TGTGCCAGCAGCCCTGGGGGGGACCTCGACGAGCAGTACTTC
TRBV12-3/TRBV12-4	TRBJ1-3	NA	TRBD1	CASSLRTGGNTIYF	TGTGCCAGCAGTCTACGGACAGGGGGAAACACCATATATTTT
TRBV5-1	TRBJ2-3	many	NA	CASSFYEDTQYF	TGCGCCAGCAGCTTTTACGAAGATACGCAGTATTTT
TRBV7-3	TRBJ2-3	few	NA	CASSFLTDTQYF	TGTGCCAGCAGCTTCCTGACAGATACGCAGTATTTT
TRBV15	TRBJ1-4	NA	TRBD1	CATSPRAGTGGHDLTNEKLFF	TGTGCCACCAGCCCCCGAGCAGGAACAGGGGGCCACGATTTAACTAATGAAAAACTGTTTTTT
TRBV5-1	TRBJ1-2	few	NA	CASSDPQGTYYGYTF	TGCGCCAGCAGCGATCCTCAGGGGACCTACTATGGCTACACCTTC
TRBV7-9	TRBJ2-7	NA	NA	CASSPSRDTSYEQYF	TGTGCCAGCAGCCCCTCACGGGACACTTCCTACGAGCAGTACTTC
TRBV7-8	TRBJ1-6	few	NA	CASSLALSPLHF	TGTGCCAGCAGCTTAGCTCTTTCACCCCTCCACTTT
TRBV3-1	TRBJ2-1	few	TRBD2	CASSPPGLAGHEQFF	TGTGCCAGCAGCCCCCCGGGACTAGCGGGCCATGAGCAGTTCTTC
TRBV12-3/TRBV12-4	TRBJ1-5	NA	NA	CASSLRGMHQPQHF	TGTGCCAGCAGTTTAAGGGGAATGCATCAGCCCCAGCATTTT
TRBV7-6	TRBJ2-7	few	NA	CASSLDRGGEQYF	TGTGCCAGCAGCTTAGATCGGGGAGGAGAGCAGTACTTC
TRBV10-3	TRBJ2-1	NA	TRBD1	CASDPGQGINEQFF	TGTGCCAGCGATCCGGGACAGGGTATCAATGAGCAGTTCTTC
TRBV2	TRBJ1-2	many	NA	CASRTGPSVNGYTF	TGTGCCAGCAGAACCGGGCCCTCTGTAAATGGCTACACCTTC
TRBV6-2/TRBV6-3	TRBJ2-3	NA	TRBD2	CASSRGGATNTQYF	TGTGCCAGCAGTCGCGGGGGGGCCACGAATACGCAGTATTTT
TRBV4-1	TRBJ2-7	NA	NA	CASSQEGSESYEQYF	TGCGCCAGCAGCCAAGAGGGAAGTGAATCCTACGAGCAGTACTTC
TRBV9	TRBJ1-6	NA	TRBD1	CASSVAGTGVSPLHF	TGTGCCAGCAGCGTAGCCGGGACAGGGGTATCACCCCTCCACTTT
TRBV4-1	TRBJ2-3	few	NA	CASSPQGVRGDTQYF	TGCGCCAGCAGCCCACAGGGAGTGCGAGGAGATACGCAGTATTTT
TRBV2	TRBJ2-2	many	TRBD2	CASSQGTSGVLGTGELFF	TGTGCCAGCAGTCAAGGGACTAGCGGGGTCCTAGGAACCGGGGAGCTGTTTTTT
TRBV19	TRBJ2-3	NA	NA	CASRTSPNPTDTQYF	TGTGCCAGTAGGACGAGTCCGAACCCCACAGATACGCAGTATTTT
TRBV19	TRBJ2-2	NA	TRBD1	CASRTGTANTGELFF	TGTGCCAGTAGAACCGGGACAGCGAACACCGGGGAGCTGTTTTTT
TRBV14	TRBJ2-3	few	NA	CASSHIPGETSTDTQYF	TGTGCCAGCAGCCACATCCCAGGGGAAACTAGCACAGATACGCAGTATTTT
TRBV4-1	TRBJ1-6	NA	NA	CASSQYPGPPLHF	TGCGCCAGCAGCCAATACCCGGGGCCACCCCTCCACTTT
TRBV6-1	TRBJ1-3	few	NA	CASSRTGGARGNTIYF	TGTGCCAGCAGTCGAACGGGGGGGGCGCGAGGAAACACCATATATTTT
TRBV28	TRBJ2-4	NA	NA	CASSPTHPGAKNIQYF	TGTGCCAGCAGTCCCACTCATCCTGGAGCCAAAAACATTCAGTACTTC
TRBV12-3/TRBV12-4	TRBJ2-1	many	TRBD1	CASSLAIGTGESSYNEQFF	TGTGCCAGCAGTTTAGCTATCGGGACAGGGGAAAGCTCCTACAATGAGCAGTTCTTC
TRBV27	TRBJ1-2	few	TRBD1	CASSLTGGVLGYTF	TGTGCCAGCAGTTTAACAGGGGGAGTGTTGGGCTACACCTTC
TRBV20-1	TRBJ1-6	NA	NA	CSALQVTGGALHF	TGCAGTGCTTTACAGGTCACGGGGGGGGCCCTCCACTTT
TRBV2	TRBJ1-2	NA	NA	CASSFTASYGYTF	TGTGCCAGCAGTTTCACAGCTTCCTATGGCTACACCTTC
TRBV7-2	TRBJ1-1	NA	NA	CASSYQRISAEAFF	TGTGCCAGCAGCTATCAGCGAATTAGCGCTGAAGCTTTCTTT
TRBV12-3/TRBV12-4	TRBJ2-7	NA	TRBD1	CASSPGTGEVYEQYF	TGTGCCAGCAGCCCCGGGACAGGGGAGGTCTACGAGCAGTACTTC
TRBV19	TRBJ2-3	once	NA	CASGLDTSTDTQYF	TGTGCCAGTGGTTTGGACACTAGCACAGATACGCAGTATTTT
TRBV12-3/TRBV12-4	TRBJ1-1	many	NA	CASSPGPVNTEAFF	TGTGCCAGCAGCCCCGGACCGGTGAACACTGAAGCTTTCTTT
TRBV5-1	TRBJ1-1	many	TRBD1	CASSPRDRPNTEAFF	TGCGCCAGCAGCCCACGGGACAGGCCGAACACTGAAGCTTTCTTT
TRBV3-1	TRBJ2-3	NA	NA	CASSQDQGAYLTDTQYF	TGTGCCAGCAGCCAAGATCAAGGGGCTTATCTCACAGATACGCAGTATTTT
TRBV19	TRBJ1-2	once	TRBD1	CAARQGNYGYTF	TGTGCCGCCCGACAGGGGAACTATGGCTACACCTTC
TRBV28	TRBJ1-3	NA	TRBD1	CASSDRVRGNTIYF	TGTGCCAGCAGCGACAGGGTTCGTGGAAACACCATATATTTT
TRBV20-1	TRBJ1-5	NA	NA	CSARGGRDQPQHF	TGCAGTGCTCGAGGCGGGCGGGATCAGCCCCAGCATTTT
TRBV4-2	TRBJ2-7	NA	TRBD1	CASSQVGQGTYEQYF	TGTGCCAGCAGCCAAGTAGGACAGGGGACCTACGAGCAGTACTTC
TRBV4-2	TRBJ2-7	few	TRBD2	CASSQGQLGLAVYEQYF	TGTGCCAGCAGCCAAGGGCAACTGGGACTAGCGGTTTACGAGCAGTACTTC
TRBV12-3/TRBV12-4	TRBJ1-1	many	TRBD1	CASSQAGDRPKDAEAFF	TGTGCCAGCAGTCAGGCGGGGGACAGGCCGAAGGACGCTGAAGCTTTCTTT
TRBV20-1	TRBJ1-5	NA	NA	CSAKRPGAHAGNQPQHF	TGCAGTGCCAAACGGCCGGGAGCCCATGCGGGGAATCAGCCCCAGCATTTT
TRBV5-1	TRBJ2-3	few	NA	CASSLSAQNTDTQYF	TGCGCCAGCAGCTTGTCCGCTCAGAACACAGATACGCAGTATTTT
TRBV6-1	TRBJ1-2	few	NA	CASSEKAGGTF	TGTGCCAGCAGTGAAAAGGCCGGGGGCACCTTC
TRBV4-2	TRBJ2-3	few	TRBD2	CASSHPFRLAGKTDTQYF	TGTGCCAGCAGCCACCCATTTAGGCTAGCGGGGAAAACAGATACGCAGTATTTT
TRBV5-1	TRBJ1-2	many	TRBD1	CASSLLTGGGYGYTF	TGCGCCAGCAGCTTGTTGACAGGGGGCGGCTATGGCTACACCTTC
TRBV12-3/TRBV12-4	TRBJ2-7	few	TRBD1	CASSFKQGYEQYF	TGTGCCAGCAGTTTCAAACAGGGGTACGAGCAGTACTTC
TRBV20-1	TRBJ1-5	few	NA	CSARDGESRGNQPQHF	TGCAGTGCTAGGGACGGCGAATCGCGCGGCAATCAGCCCCAGCATTTT
TRBV29-1	TRBJ2-7	NA	NA	CSVLMGTSSYEQYF	TGCAGCGTTCTAATGGGGACGTCCTCCTACGAGCAGTACTTC
TRBV12-3/TRBV12-4	TRBJ2-3	few	NA	CASSLHGAMGTDTQYF	TGTGCCAGCAGTTTACACGGGGCCATGGGCACAGATACGCAGTATTTT